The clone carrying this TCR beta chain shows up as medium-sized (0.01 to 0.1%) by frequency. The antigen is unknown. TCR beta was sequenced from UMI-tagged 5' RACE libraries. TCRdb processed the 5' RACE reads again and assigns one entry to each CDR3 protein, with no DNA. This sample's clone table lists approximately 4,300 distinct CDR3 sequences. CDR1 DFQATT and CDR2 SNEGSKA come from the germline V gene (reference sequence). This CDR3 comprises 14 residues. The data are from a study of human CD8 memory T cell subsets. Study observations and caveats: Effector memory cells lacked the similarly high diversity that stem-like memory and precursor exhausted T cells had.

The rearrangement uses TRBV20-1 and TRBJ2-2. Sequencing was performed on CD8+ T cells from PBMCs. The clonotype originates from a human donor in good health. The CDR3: CSARMGRDTGELFF.